This TCR beta chain emerged from a study of memory CD4+ T cells and cytomegalovirus serostatus. With respect to this clone: Its antigen is currently unknown.

Regarding the study as a whole: CMV serostatus prediction reached median AUC roughly 0.95, or 0.91 with US-trained model.

Assay: immunoSEQ multiplex PCR; the TCRdb copy retains only in-frame clones and omits some. The data contain approximately 60,000 clones, 60% to 75% of them seen just once; the ten biggest clones take up over 2%. Single viable CD3+CD4+CD8-CD45RO+ cells were sorted as the memory CD4+ T cells. Sample: memory CD4+ T cells from blood. This clonotype originated in an adult in good health and CMV-seropositive.

The CDR3 sequence is CASSPDRYAEAFF. The CDR3 coding sequence is TGTGCCAGCAGCCCGGACAGGTACGCTGAAGCTTTCTTT. The chain has TRBV7-2 and TRBJ1-1; TRBD1 matches 7 bases. The junction had 6 bases not matched to a gene; V was cut back by 5 bases and J by 6 bases. Germline CDR1 SGHTA, CDR2 FQGNSA. CDR3 length equals 13 residues. The entire variable domain, with the rest obtained from reference TRBV7-2 and TRBJ1-1, is as follows: GAGVSQSPSNKVTEKGKDVELRCDPISGHTALYWYRQSLGQGLEFLIYFQGNSAPDKSGLPSDRFSAERTGGSVSTLTIQRTQQEDSAVYLCASSPDRYAEAFFGQGTRLTVV.